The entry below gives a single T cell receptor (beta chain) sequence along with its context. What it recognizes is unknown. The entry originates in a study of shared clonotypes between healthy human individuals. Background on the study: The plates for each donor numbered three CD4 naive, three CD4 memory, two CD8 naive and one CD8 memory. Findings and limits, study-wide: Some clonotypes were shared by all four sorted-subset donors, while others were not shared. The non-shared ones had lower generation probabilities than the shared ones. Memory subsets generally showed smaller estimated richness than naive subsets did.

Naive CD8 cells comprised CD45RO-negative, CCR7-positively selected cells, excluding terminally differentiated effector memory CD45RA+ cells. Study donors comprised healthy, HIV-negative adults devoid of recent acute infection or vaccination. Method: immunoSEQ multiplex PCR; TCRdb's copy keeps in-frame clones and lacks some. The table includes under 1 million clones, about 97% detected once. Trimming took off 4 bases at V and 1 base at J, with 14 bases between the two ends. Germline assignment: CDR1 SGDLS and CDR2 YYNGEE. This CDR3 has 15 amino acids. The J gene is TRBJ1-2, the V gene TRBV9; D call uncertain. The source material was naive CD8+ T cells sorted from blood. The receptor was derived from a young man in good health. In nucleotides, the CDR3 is TGTGCCAGCAGCCATCGTTTAGGCCTTAACTATGGCTACACCTTC. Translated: CASSHRLGLNYGYTF.